This T cell receptor beta chain was identified during a study of vaccination and CD4 T cells after COVID-19. The treatment denotes: roughly 10-day PBMC culture with coronavirus spike peptide pools or control peptides (ViraFEST assay). Cultured CD4+ T cells had their DNA profiled by the Oncomine TCR Beta short-read assay. TCRdb re-called the PCR reads with MiXCR, one entry per CDR3 protein. The top ten clones hold about 27% of a sample with about 21,000 distinct CDR3 sequences, 42% of them seen once. A note on this clonotype: Its antigen is still unknown.

Trimming at V came to 3 bases and at J to 5 bases, leaving 9 bases not matched to a gene. Germline V CDR1 and CDR2: SGDLS, YYNGEE. The CDR3 loop spans 15 amino acids. This clonotype originated in a human donor who received a COVID-19 vaccine. The chain recombines TRBV9 with TRBJ1-2; 8 nucleotides line up with TRBD1. The starting material was CD4+ T cells from blood, cultured in vitro, obtained before SARS-CoV-2 vaccination. This CDR3 is CASSAQPGQAYGYTF. DNA of the CDR3: TGTGCCAGCAGCGCGCAACCGGGACAGGCGTATGGCTACACCTTC.